This T cell receptor beta chain was sequenced during a study of CD8 T cells in ankylosing spondylitis. Regarding the study as a whole: Among TCR beta sequences, a motif of eight highly homologous variants appeared characteristic of ankylosing spondylitis blood.

On this clonotype itself: The antigen is undetermined.

One entry per CDR3 protein results from TCRdb running MiXCR on the 5' RACE reads. Of 350,000 to 550,000 distinct CDR3 sequences in the sample, around 26% were seen once. Germline-derived CDR1 and CDR2 are MNHNS and SASEGT. V lost 0 bases and J 2 bases, leaving 8 bases between the germline ends. The CDR3 spans 15 residues. The sequenced sample consisted of blood, either unsorted or a sorted T cell fraction (not recorded which). The V call is TRBV6-1, the J call TRBJ1-5; D ambiguous. The clonotype comes from a male donor with ankylosing spondylitis. Written as DNA, the CDR3 is TGTGCCAGCAGTGAAGCCCGGGGAGGCAATCAGCCCCAGCATTTT. It is translated as CASSEARGGNQPQHF.